The 27 T cell receptor beta chains below were found in one sample sequenced in a study of blood T cell repertoires in COVID-19. The method was immunoSEQ multiplex PCR; TCRdb's version includes in-frame clones alone and lacks a portion of them. The sample lists roughly 250,000 clones; 85% to 90% were seen once. Sequenced: peripheral blood. These receptor sequences come from a man aged 25-45 years with acute or convalescent COVID-19.

This chain uses TRBV28 with TRBJ1-2, with a weak D call TRBD1 (5 bases). CDR3 size: 13 residues. V was trimmed by 10 bases and J by 1 base, leaving 13 bases between them. From germline, CDR1 is MDHEN and CDR2 SYDVKM. DNA of the CDR3: TGTGCCATCCATAACAGGTTTAACTATGGCTACACCTTC. Its translation is CAIHNRFNYGYTF.

This clone appeared a few times. The chain links TRBV11-2 to TRBJ2-7, with 11 bases matching TRBD2. Germline CDR1 reads SGHAT; CDR2 reads FQNNGV. CDR3 length equals 14 residues. J gave up 8 bases and V 3 bases, and 6 bases lay outside the gene matches. The CDR3 loop is CASSLTSGNTQQYF. CDR3 coding DNA: TGTGCCAGCAGCTTGACTAGCGGGAACACTCAGCAGTACTTC.

The CDR3: CASTPAGGSSDTQYF. DNA of the CDR3: TGTGCCAGCACTCCAGCGGGGGGGTCTTCGGATACGCAGTATTTT. This chain connects TRBV2 to TRBJ2-3; 10 bases align to TRBD2. Germline V gene lookup returns CDR1 SNHLY and CDR2 FYNNEI. The CDR3 consists of 15 residues. V was clipped by 7 bases and J by 6 bases; unmatched bases: 10. Drawing the rest from reference TRBV2 and TRBJ2-3, the complete variable domain is EPEVTQTPSHQVTQMGQEVILRCVPISNHLYFYWYRQILGQKVEFLVSFYNNEISEKSEIFDDQFSVERPDGSNFTLKIRSTKLEDSAMYFCASTPAGGSSDTQYFGPGTRLTVL.

The DNA of the CDR3 is TGTGCCAGCAGCCAAGATCGGGGAGGGGGAAACACCATATATTTT. This sequence encodes CASSQDRGGGNTIYF. The chain employs TRBV3-1 (or the pseudogene TRBV3-2) and TRBJ1-3; the D is unclear. The CDR3 runs 15 residues. Germline assignment: CDR1 LGHDT and CDR2 YNNKEL (reference sequence). V was trimmed by 0 bases and J by 4 bases, leaving 10 bases between them.

The chain joins TRBV2 to TRBJ2-6; no reliable D call. Germline CDR1 reads SNHLY; CDR2 reads FYNNEI. The CDR3 runs 16 residues. Trimming took off 4 bases at V and 0 bases at J, with 10 bases between the two ends. The CDR3 protein is CASSVRGYSGANVLTF. The CDR3 region has the DNA TGTGCCAGCAGTGTCCGAGGTTACTCTGGGGCCAACGTCCTGACTTTC.

V and J are TRBV13 and TRBJ1-4; 11 nucleotides match TRBD1. Germline V gene data show CDR1 as PRHDT and CDR2 as FYEKMQ (reference sequence). The CDR3 covers 18 residues. J lost 7 bases, V lost 4 bases, and 14 bases had no gene match. CDR3 sequence (DNA): TGTGCCAGCAGCTCCCGAGGACAGGGGGCAGGGATTGGTGAAAAACTGTTTTTT. Translating it yields CASSSRGQGAGIGEKLFF.

The chain links TRBV9 to TRBJ1-1; 7 nucleotides align to TRBD1. The ends lost 3 bases at V and 11 bases at J; junction bases unmatched: 13. There are 14 residues in the CDR3. Germline values: CDR1 SGDLS, CDR2 YYNGEE. CDR3 loop: CASSARGEAEAAFF. Here the CDR3 DNA reads TGTGCCAGCAGCGCCAGGGGGGAAGCCGAGGCCGCTTTCTTT.

J is TRBJ1-4 and V is TRBV12-3 or TRBV12-4; D unclear. The CDR3 sequence is 13 residues long. V lost 3 bases to trimming and J lost 8 bases, with 10 bases between them. The CDR3, as DNA: TGTGCCAGCAGTTTTCGGGGTGGCGAAAAACTGTTTTTT. Its translation is CASSFRGGEKLFF.

This clone is a singleton in its sample. This chain links TRBV9 with TRBJ1-1, with D possibly matching TRBD1 (6 bases). Germline V gene lookup returns CDR1 SGDLS and CDR2 YYNGEE. Trimming removed 4 bases at V and 5 bases at J, with 18 bases between. This CDR3 region has 15 residues. CDR3 coding DNA: TGTGCCAGCAGCCCACAGGGTGGGGCGCGAACTGAAGCTTTCTTT. Its translation: CASSPQGGARTEAFF.

This clone has only a few counts. The V and J genes are TRBV7-9 and TRBJ2-3, with D perhaps matching TRBD2 (5 bases). This CDR3 has 12 residues. Germline-derived CDR1 and CDR2 are SEHNR and FQNEAQ (reference sequence). Trimming took off 6 bases at V and 6 bases at J, with 10 bases between the two ends. CDR3 bases: TGTGCCAGCAGGCGGGCCGGGGATACGCAGTATTTT. This gives the protein CASRRAGDTQYF.

The chain carries TRBV7-8 and TRBJ2-6; weak D call: TRBD2 (7 bases). This CDR3 region has 20 residues. Germline assignment: CDR1 SGHVS and CDR2 FQNEAQ. Trimming removed 6 bases from V and 3 bases from J, with 27 bases in between. The CDR3 DNA sequence: TGTGCCAGCAGTTGGTCCCCACCGGGGGGCAGATCGGGTGGGGCCAACGTCCTGACTTTC. Translating it yields CASSWSPPGGRSGGANVLTF.

The gene calls are TRBV27 and TRBJ1-2; 10 bases align to TRBD1. This CDR3 spans 16 amino acids. V shed 2 bases, J shed 6 bases, and the junction held 9 bases outside the gene matches. Germline CDR1 is MNHEY and CDR2 is SMNVEV (reference sequence). In DNA form, the CDR3 reads TGTGCCAGCAGTTTAGGGGGACAGGGGAATTTTGATGGCTACACCTTC. The encoded protein is CASSLGGQGNFDGYTF.

The chain couples TRBV19 to TRBJ1-2; D might be TRBD1 (5 bases). V was trimmed by 1 base and J by 4 bases, leaving 19 bases between them. Germline loops: CDR1 LNHDA, CDR2 SQIVND (reference sequence). This CDR3 is built from 17 residues. The CDR3 region is CASSIGQGRRVGYGYTF. For the CDR3, the DNA is TGTGCCAGTAGTATAGGTCAGGGTAGACGAGTTGGCTATGGCTACACCTTC. The variable domain in full, with the rest retrieved from reference TRBV19 and TRBJ1-2, is DGGITQSPKYLFRKEGQNVTLSCEQNLNHDAMYWYRQDPGQGLRLIYYSQIVNDFQKGDIAEGYSVSREKKESFPLTVTSAQKNPTAFYLCASSIGQGRRVGYGYTFGSGTRLTVV.

This sequence joins TRBV9 and TRBJ1-4; D unresolved. CDR1 and CDR2 from the germline V gene are SGDLS and YYNGEE. The V end lost 4 bases, the J end lost 0 bases, and 7 bases lay between the germline ends. The CDR3 loop spans 14 amino acids. The CDR3 protein is CASSPRATNEKLFF. The DNA of the CDR3 is TGTGCCAGCAGCCCCCGCGCAACTAATGAAAAACTGTTTTTT.

This clone came up once. This sequence joins TRBV7-2 and TRBJ2-7, with 10 bases aligning to TRBD2. J was trimmed by 2 bases and V by 3 bases; bases with no gene match: 4. The CDR3 spans 15 residues. Germline V gene data show CDR1 as SGHTA and CDR2 as FQGNSA. The CDR3 spells CASSFVSGGAYEQYF. The CDR3 bases are TGTGCCAGCAGCTTTGTCAGCGGGGGGGCCTACGAGCAGTACTTC.

The chain carries TRBV18 and TRBJ2-3; D remains unclear. CDR1 is KGHSH, CDR2 LQKENI, per germline. CDR3 length: 11 residues. V was trimmed by 3 bases and J by 6 bases, leaving 4 bases between them. Here the CDR3 reads CASSPGDTQYF. In DNA, the CDR3 is TGTGCCAGCTCACCCGGGGATACGCAGTATTTT.

The chain combines TRBV6-6 with TRBJ2-1; the D gene is possibly TRBD2 (6 bases). V shed 0 bases and J shed 8 bases, with 14 bases lying between them. CDR1 MNHNY and CDR2 SVGAGI come from the germline V gene (reference sequence). The CDR3 has 15 amino acids. The CDR3 nucleotides read TGTGCCAGCAGTTACTCGATGGCTAGCGAGTATGAGCAGTTCTTC. Its translation is CASSYSMASEYEQFF.

CDR3 nucleotides: TGTGCCAGCAGCGTAGATCGGGGATTAAGTTCACCCCTCCACTTT. Amino acid sequence: CASSVDRGLSSPLHF. The rearrangement links TRBV9 to TRBJ1-6; D is unresolved. Germline CDR1 reads SGDLS; CDR2 reads YYNGEE. This CDR3 region has 15 residues. Between the trimmed V and J ends, which lost 0 bases and 9 bases, there was a span of 13 bases.

The chain links TRBV29-1 to TRBJ2-1; D ambiguous. Germline lookup yields CDR1 SQVTM and CDR2 ANQGSEA. This CDR3 is built from 14 residues. Trimming removed 4 bases at V and 6 bases at J, with 16 bases between. CDR3 loop: CSVVRQQTFNEQFF. CDR3 nucleotide sequence: TGCAGCGTTGTCAGGCAACAAACCTTCAATGAGCAGTTCTTC.

J is TRBJ2-7 and V is TRBV11-2; 9 bases are shared with TRBD2. The CDR3 covers 15 residues. V shed 5 bases and J 0 bases; nucleotides not matched to a gene: 5. Germline V gives CDR1 SGHAT, CDR2 FQNNGV. The CDR3 spells CASSPGSGSSYEQYF. The CDR3 coding sequence is TGTGCCAGCAGCCCCGGTAGCGGGAGCTCCTACGAGCAGTACTTC.

The rearrangement joins TRBV6-2 or TRBV6-3 to TRBJ1-4; the match to TRBD1 covers 8 bases. The CDR3 sequence is 15 residues long. The junction had 16 bases not matched to a gene; V was cut back by 7 bases and J by 12 bases. Per the germline V gene, CDR1 is MNHEY and CDR2 is SVGEGT. The CDR3: CASTPRGQVSGELFF. The CDR3 DNA reads as TGTGCCAGCACCCCTCGGGGACAGGTCTCCGGGGAACTGTTTTTT.

The chain carries TRBV7-8 and TRBJ1-1; TRBD1 is a possible D gene (6 bases). This CDR3 contains 12 residues. CDR1 is SGHVS and CDR2 is FQNEAQ in the germline V gene. V was pared by 5 bases and J by 6 bases, with 10 bases between. The CDR3 here is CASSRAGAEAFF. The DNA for the CDR3 is TGTGCCAGCAGCCGGGCAGGGGCTGAAGCTTTCTTT.

The gene calls are TRBV28 and TRBJ1-4, with 7 bases fitting TRBD1. CDR3 length: 15 residues. The V segment lost 6 bases and the J segment 8 bases; nucleotides outside the gene matches: 12. Germline assignment: CDR1 MDHEN and CDR2 SYDVKM. The CDR3: CASSRLKGAGEKLFF. In nucleotides, the CDR3 is TGTGCCAGCAGCCGCCTGAAGGGGGCAGGGGAAAAACTGTTTTTT.

The chain has TRBV6-6 and TRBJ1-3; no reliable D call. This CDR3 has 14 residues. Germline assignment: CDR1 MNHNY and CDR2 SVGAGI (reference sequence). Trimming cost V 7 bases and J 6 bases, with 16 bases left between them. This CDR3 reads CASNHNSLLNTIYF. DNA for the CDR3: TGTGCCAGCAACCACAACAGTCTCCTAAACACCATATATTTT.

The rearrangement uses TRBV5-6 and TRBJ2-7; the match to TRBD2 covers 7 bases. Germline values: CDR1 SGHDT, CDR2 YYEEEE. The CDR3 runs to 13 residues. J was trimmed by 1 base and V by 5 bases; bases with no gene match: 3. The CDR3 DNA sequence: TGTGCCAGCAGGTTCGGGGGGTCCTACGAGCAGTACTTC. Its translation is CASRFGGSYEQYF.

The V call is TRBV4-2, the J call TRBJ2-3, with 15 bases fitting TRBD2. Per germline, CDR1 LGHNA and CDR2 YNFKEQ. V trimming: 6 bases; J trimming: 2 bases; junction bases outside the gene matches: 3. The CDR3 sequence is 16 residues long. Written as DNA, the CDR3 is TGTGCCAGCAGTAGGACTAGCGGGGGGGACACAGATACGCAGTATTTT. Amino acid sequence: CASSRTSGGDTDTQYF.

This rearrangement joins TRBV18 to TRBJ1-6, with TRBD1 matching 8 bases. The CDR3 is made up of 14 amino acids. V lost 4 bases to trimming and J lost 5 bases; unmatched junction nucleotides: 1. CDR1 and CDR2 from the germline V gene are KGHSH and LQKENI. CDR3 bases: TGTGCCAGCTCACAGGACAGGGATAATTCACCCCTCCACTTT. This encodes CASSQDRDNSPLHF.